The 30 T cell receptor beta chains below come from one sample, sequenced in a study of cytomegalovirus exposure and HLA in healthy donors. Use of 60 Vbeta and 13 Jbeta primers characterized the PCR. Libraries were prepared by immunoSEQ multiplex PCR; TCRdb keeps only in-frame clonotypes and omits some of them. The sample holds approximately 190,000 clones, approximately 86% seen once. Sequencing used PBMCs. The source of these receptors is a boy younger than 10 in good health and CMV-seronegative.

The genes are TRBV19 and TRBJ2-6; 11 bases are a match to TRBD2. This CDR3 comprises 18 residues. Germline assignment: CDR1 LNHDA and CDR2 SQIVND (reference sequence). The V segment lost 0 bases and the J segment 2 bases; nucleotides outside the gene matches: 3. The CDR3 sequence: CASSIDQLAGAGANVLTF. The CDR3 DNA sequence: TGTGCCAGTAGTATAGATCAACTAGCGGGGGCTGGGGCCAACGTCCTGACTTTC.

V is TRBV7-9 and J is TRBJ1-2; no reliable D call. CDR1 is SEHNR and CDR2 is FQNEAQ in the germline V gene (reference sequence). The CDR3 spans 13 residues. With 1 base removed from V and 4 bases from J, the gap between germline ends came to 7 bases. Written as DNA, the CDR3 is TGTGCCAGCAGCTTAGGGCAGTTCTATGGCTACACCTTC. Amino acids: CASSLGQFYGYTF.

J is TRBJ2-7 and V is TRBV27; 7 positions agree with TRBD1. The J segment lost 4 bases and the V segment lost 3 bases, leaving 3 bases of the junction unmatched. From germline, CDR1 is MNHEY and CDR2 SMNVEV (reference sequence). The CDR3 sequence is 13 residues long. This CDR3 reads CASSFGDRYEQYF. The CDR3, as DNA: TGTGCCAGCAGTTTCGGGGACAGATACGAGCAGTACTTC.

The chain employs TRBV28 and TRBJ2-7; the D is unclear. The germline V gene encodes CDR1 MDHEN and CDR2 SYDVKM. CDR3 length: 14 amino acids. V was clipped by 2 bases and J by 3 bases, with 11 bases between them. The CDR3 nucleotides read TGTGCCAGCAGTTTAAACCCTCCAGTCTACGAGCAGTACTTC. This sequence encodes CASSLNPPVYEQYF.

As concerns this clone: The germline gene is not matched at one end of the junction; a read error may be the cause. V usage is TRBV9 and J usage is TRBJ2-3, with TRBD2 identical over 8 bases. Germline loops: CDR1 SGDLS, CDR2 YYNGEE. The CDR3 has 13 residues. The CDR3 sequence: CASSDRTSRAMNF. In nucleotides, the CDR3 is TGTGCCAGCAGCGACCGGACTAGCCGGGCGATGAATTTT.

Of note for this clone: Other DNA sequences in the same sample also yield this CDR3. This sequence joins TRBV28 and TRBJ1-2; D gene uncertain. Trimming took 1 base from V and 4 from J, leaving 4 bases between them. The CDR3 has 12 residues. Germline lookup yields CDR1 MDHEN and CDR2 SYDVKM. DNA for the CDR3: TGTGCCAGCAGTTTATCCGGCTATGGCTACACCTTC. Translation gives CASSLSGYGYTF.

V is TRBV10-3 and J is TRBJ2-3; 10 positions agree with TRBD2. Unmatched junction bases numbered 8, after V lost 7 bases and J lost 7 bases. Per germline, CDR1 ENHRY and CDR2 SYGVKD. The CDR3 length is 14 residues. DNA for the CDR3: TGTGCCATCACTGCCGGGACTAGCGTCAATACGCAGTATTTT. Translation: CAITAGTSVNTQYF.

This chain joins TRBV27 and TRBJ2-1, with 7 positions matching TRBD2. V lost 6 bases, J lost 9 bases, and 8 bases stayed unmatched. Germline CDR1 reads MNHEY; CDR2 reads SMNVEV (reference sequence). The CDR3 covers 13 residues. CDR3 region: CASSQGTTLEQFF. The DNA for the CDR3 is TGTGCCAGCAGCCAAGGGACTACCCTTGAGCAGTTCTTC.

The table lists this clone with a few counts. The J gene is TRBJ2-7, the V gene TRBV7-7; D is possibly TRBD1 (5 bases). Trimming left V 5 bases short and J 6 bases short, with 17 bases between. CDR3 length: 14 residues. CDR1 is SSHAT, CDR2 FNYEAQ, per germline (reference sequence). Written as DNA, the CDR3 is TGTGCCAGCAGCCCTGGTAGGGGCAAGGGCGAGCAGTACTTC. It specifies CASSPGRGKGEQYF.

This chain uses TRBV19 with TRBJ1-5; TRBD1 agrees at 8 bases. The CDR3 has 17 amino acids. CDR1 and CDR2 from the germline V gene are LNHDA and SQIVND (reference sequence). Trimming cost V 1 base and J 7 bases; bases outside gene matches: 12. The CDR3: CASSIATHQGAGQPQHF. As DNA, the CDR3 is TGTGCCAGTAGTATAGCCACACACCAGGGGGCAGGGCAGCCCCAGCATTTT.

The chain is built from TRBV29-1 and TRBJ2-7; D may be TRBD2 (6 bases). In germline, CDR1 is SQVTM, CDR2 ANQGSEA. The CDR3 consists of 12 residues. V gave up 3 bases and J gave up 3 bases, with 9 bases separating them. The CDR3 coding sequence is TGCAGCGTTGATGGTAGCGGCTACGAGCAGTACTTC. It codes for CSVDGSGYEQYF.

This chain links TRBV27 with TRBJ2-7, with TRBD1 matching 7 bases. The CDR3 has 13 residues. Germline V gene lookup returns CDR1 MNHEY and CDR2 SMNVEV (reference sequence). J gave up 4 bases and V 6 bases, and 6 bases lay outside the gene matches. The CDR3 nucleotides are TGTGCCAGCAGGCCGGGACAGTTATACGAGCAGTACTTC. Translating it yields CASRPGQLYEQYF.

V usage is TRBV5-5 and J usage is TRBJ2-5; 10 bases line up with TRBD2. Germline V gene sequence: CDR1 SGHKS, CDR2 YYEKEE (reference sequence). This CDR3 has 16 amino acids. V was clipped by 3 bases and J by 4 bases; unmatched bases: 9. CDR3 in amino acids: CASSWASGGVLETQYF. The CDR3, as DNA: TGTGCCAGCAGCTGGGCTAGCGGGGGTGTATTAGAGACCCAGTACTTC.

The chain joins TRBV12-5 to TRBJ2-1; 8 nucleotides match TRBD2. The trim removed 9 bases at V and 5 bases at J, leaving 9 bases unmatched. The V gene's germline CDR1 is LGHNT and CDR2 FRNRAP. This CDR3 has 14 residues. Here the CDR3 DNA reads TGTGCTAGCGGTACGGGGGGGCACGACAATGAGCAGTTCTTC. Its protein product is CASGTGGHDNEQFF.

The genes are TRBV7-9 and TRBJ1-5; D unclear. Deletions cut 5 bases from V and 4 bases from J, with 18 bases between. There are 16 residues in the CDR3. Germline loops: CDR1 SEHNR, CDR2 FQNEAQ (reference sequence). In nucleotides, the CDR3 is TGTGCCAGCAGCCTCGAGGGTGGCAGAAGTAATCAGCCCCAGCATTTT. Residues: CASSLEGGRSNQPQHF.

The chain couples TRBV28 to TRBJ2-7; no clear D gene. Germline CDR1 and CDR2: MDHEN and SYDVKM. The CDR3 runs to 10 residues. V lost 5 bases to trimming and J lost 3 bases, with 2 bases between them. This CDR3 reads CASSRYEQYF. The CDR3 coding sequence is TGTGCCAGCAGTCGCTACGAGCAGTACTTC.

This clone was seen a few times. The genes are TRBV30 and TRBJ2-1, with D tentatively TRBD2 (6 bases). V lost 4 bases, J lost 3 bases, and 16 bases lay in between. The germline V gene has CDR1 GTSNPN and CDR2 SVGIG (reference sequence). The CDR3 sequence is 15 residues long. The CDR3 DNA follows: TGTGCCTGGAAAGGTCGGGGGTTTGGCTACAATGAGCAGTTCTTC. It is translated as CAWKGRGFGYNEQFF. Full variable domain (outside the CDR3, taken from reference TRBV30 and TRBJ2-1): SQTIHQWPATLVQPVGSPLSLECTVEGTSNPNLYWYRQAAGRGLQLLFYSVGIGQISSEVPQNLSASRPQDRQFILSSKKLLLSDSGFYLCAWKGRGFGYNEQFFGPGTRLTVL.

V is TRBV5-1 and J is TRBJ2-6, with 9 bases matching TRBD1. There are 18 residues in the CDR3. Unmatched junction bases numbered 7, after V lost 2 bases and J lost 1 base. CDR1 and CDR2 from the germline V gene are SGHRS and YFSETQ. The CDR3, as DNA: TGCGCCAGCAGCTTAACCGGGACAGGGATGTCTGGGGCCAACGTCCTGACTTTC. It specifies CASSLTGTGMSGANVLTF.

The CDR3 DNA reads as TGCGCCAGCAGCGGTAAGGGGGGGGCGGATTTCAATCAGCCCCAGCATTTT. Its protein product is CASSGKGGADFNQPQHF. The chain joins TRBV4-1 to TRBJ1-5, with TRBD1 as a possible D gene (6 bases). Deletions cut 5 bases from V and 3 bases from J, with 20 bases between. The germline V gene has CDR1 MGHRA and CDR2 YSYEKL. This CDR3 has 17 amino acids.

The genes are TRBV28 and TRBJ2-6; TRBD2 might be the D (6 bases). CDR1 is MDHEN, CDR2 SYDVKM, per germline. Trimming removed 7 bases at V and 0 bases at J, with 13 bases between. The CDR3 totals 16 residues. CDR3 in amino acids: CASIPEGISGANVLTF. For the CDR3, the DNA is TGTGCCAGCATCCCGGAGGGGATCTCTGGGGCCAACGTCCTGACTTTC.

The CDR3 sequence: CASSFHFLQDTQYF. The CDR3 DNA reads as TGTGCCAGCAGCTTCCACTTTCTGCAAGATACGCAGTATTTT. The gene calls are TRBV7-3 and TRBJ2-3, with D unresolved. Trimming took 3 bases from V and 5 from J, leaving 12 bases between them. This CDR3 is 14 amino acids long. In germline, CDR1 is SGHTA, CDR2 FQGTGA.

J is TRBJ2-7 and V is TRBV27; 9 bases are a match to TRBD2. CDR1 is MNHEY and CDR2 is SMNVEV in the germline V gene (reference sequence). This CDR3 is 14 amino acids long. Trimming took 2 bases from V and 6 from J; bases not matched to a gene: 5. The CDR3 DNA is TGTGCCAGCAGTTTAGCGGGGGGGCCGGGCGAGCAGTACTTC. It yields the protein CASSLAGGPGEQYF.

The rearrangement joins TRBV28 to TRBJ1-5; D is ambiguous. The germline CDR1 and CDR2 sequences are MDHEN and SYDVKM. V lost 3 bases to trimming and J lost 3 bases, with 9 bases between them. CDR3 size: 14 residues. The CDR3 region is CASSLWQDNQPQHF. The CDR3 DNA is TGTGCCAGCAGTTTGTGGCAGGACAATCAGCCCCAGCATTTT.

J is TRBJ2-5 and V is TRBV5-1; the D call may be TRBD1 or TRBD2 (5 bases each). The CDR3 is 13 amino acids. Germline V gene sequence: CDR1 SGHRS, CDR2 YFSETQ. Trimming took off 4 bases at V and 11 bases at J, with 18 bases between the two ends. The DNA of the CDR3 is TGCGCCAGCAGCCTGGGGACCAACGGGGAGCAGTACTTC. Translated: CASSLGTNGEQYF.

This clone was observed a few times. The V and J genes are TRBV28 and TRBJ2-7; D possibly corresponds to TRBD2 (5 bases). The V end was cut by 5 bases, the J end by 3 bases, with 14 bases between. Germline loops: CDR1 MDHEN, CDR2 SYDVKM. The CDR3 spans 14 residues. In DNA form, the CDR3 reads TGTGCCAGCAGTAGCAGCGGAATTAACTACGAGCAGTACTTC. Amino acid sequence: CASSSSGINYEQYF.

In this sample, this clone turned up once. This chain links TRBV6-1 with TRBJ2-2, with D possibly TRBD1 on 6 matching bases. Germline V gene data show CDR1 as MNHNS and CDR2 as SASEGT. Trimming removed 7 bases at V and 0 bases at J, with 12 bases between. CDR3 size: 15 residues. CDR3 loop: CASTREGANTGELFF. In nucleotides, the CDR3 is TGTGCCAGCACCCGAGAGGGGGCGAACACCGGGGAGCTGTTTTTT.

The chain uses TRBV6-5 and TRBJ2-7; possibly TRBD1 for D (6 bases). CDR3 length: 15 residues. Per the germline V gene, CDR1 is MNHEY and CDR2 is SVGAGI. Deletions cut 0 bases from V and 6 bases from J, with 15 bases between. CDR3 DNA: TGTGCCAGCAGTTACTCGGCAGGGGCTATAGGCGAGCAGTACTTC. It is translated as CASSYSAGAIGEQYF.

This chain joins TRBV5-4 and TRBJ2-7; 7 nucleotides align to TRBD2. Trimming cost V 4 bases and J 5 bases; bases outside gene matches: 12. The V gene's germline CDR1 is SGHNT and CDR2 YYREEE (reference sequence). The CDR3 spans 15 residues. CDR3: CASSPPGGSDHEQYF. The CDR3 DNA sequence: TGTGCCAGCAGCCCCCCCGGGGGGTCAGACCACGAGCAGTACTTC.

The chain uses TRBV9 and TRBJ2-7; TRBD2 is a possible D gene (5 bases). This CDR3 has 14 amino acids. The V and J ends lost 0 bases and 3 bases respectively, with 10 bases between them. CDR1 is SGDLS, CDR2 YYNGEE, per germline. The CDR3 sequence is CASSVDSGSYEQYF. The CDR3, as DNA: TGTGCCAGCAGCGTAGATTCTGGGAGCTACGAGCAGTACTTC.

The chain uses TRBV5-1 and TRBJ2-7, with 7 nucleotides matching TRBD1. The germline CDR1 and CDR2 sequences are SGHRS and YFSETQ. V shed 4 bases and J 3 bases; nucleotides not matched to a gene: 10. CDR3 length equals 15 residues. The CDR3 nucleotides read TGCGCCAGCAGCGCAGATCCGGGACAGATCTACGAGCAGTACTTC. It is translated as CASSADPGQIYEQYF.